These 2 T cell receptor beta chains came from one sample sequenced in a study of CD8 T cells in ankylosing spondylitis. Their target antigens are unknown. Study-level findings and limits: A TCR beta motif made of several highly homologous variants seemed typical of ankylosing spondylitis blood.

TCRdb redid the calling of the 5' RACE reads with MiXCR, one entry per CDR3 protein. The sample yields 750,000 to 850,000 distinct CDR3 sequences, approximately 12% seen once. The sequencing input was blood, either unsorted or a sorted T cell fraction (not recorded which). These receptor sequences come from a male donor with ankylosing spondylitis.

This chain joins TRBV4-1 and TRBJ2-7, with D uncertain. The V end was cut by 0 bases, the J end by 0 bases, with 9 bases between. The CDR3 has 15 amino acids. Germline V gene lookup returns CDR1 MGHRA and CDR2 YSYEKL. The CDR3, as DNA: TGCGCCAGCAGCCAAGAGGGCAGCTTCTCCTACGAGCAGTACTTC. Translated: CASSQEGSFSYEQYF.

This clonotype was observed a few times. V gene TRBV12-3 or TRBV12-4 combines with J gene TRBJ2-5, with 7 positions matching TRBD1. The CDR3 length is 14 residues. V dropped 6 bases and J dropped 5; count of bases not matched to a gene: 9. The CDR3 bases are TGTGCCAGCAGGCCAACGACAGGGTGGGAGACCCAGTACTTC. It yields the protein CASRPTTGWETQYF.